This TCR beta chain is drawn from a study of PD-L1 blockade in urothelial cancer. V was pared by 3 bases and J by 0 bases, with 18 bases between. CDR1 is LNHDA and CDR2 is SQIVND in the germline V gene (reference sequence). The CDR3 runs 18 residues. The table came from immunoSEQ multiplex PCR; TCRdb's copy has only in-frame clones and leaves some out. Altogether around 60,000 clones are present, 81% being singletons, with the ten largest covering 3.2%. Time point here: pretreatment peripheral blood. The sample here was PBMCs, taken around atezolizumab (anti-PD-L1) treatment. The TCR originated in a man aged 65 to 79 with urothelial cancer. The V and J genes are TRBV19 and TRBJ1-5; possibly TRBD1 for D (6 bases). DNA of the CDR3: TGTGCCAGTAGTATCGGGGGGCCCGGAGGTTATAGCAATCAGCCCCAGCATTTT. This sequence encodes CASSIGGPGGYSNQPQHF.